These 26 T cell receptor beta chains came from one sample sequenced in a study of response to subunit inactivated influenza vaccine. TCRdb ran MiXCR on the RT-PCR reads and lists one entry per CDR3 protein. The repertoire holds around 600,000 distinct CDR3 sequences, approximately 10% seen once, with 11% in the top ten. This same sample was also part of a study on T cells expressing NK-cell markers. That investigation notes: Production of TCR beta cDNA relied on 5'RACE template switching with UMIs.

The sample was PBMCs from blood, taken on the day of vaccination. Receptors were obtained from a man aged 45-65 years who received an inactivated influenza vaccine.

This clonotype was recorded a few times. The chain employs TRBV4-1 and TRBJ2-1; a possible D gene is TRBD1 (7 bases). Between the trimmed V and J ends, which lost 7 bases and 9 bases, there was a span of 16 bases. Germline V lookup: CDR1 MGHRA, CDR2 YSYEKL. The CDR3 loop spans 13 amino acids. The CDR3 is CASTPPGGFEQFF. The CDR3 nucleotides read TGCGCCAGCACCCCACCAGGGGGGTTTGAGCAGTTCTTC.

The gene calls are TRBV5-1 and TRBJ2-1; 10 bases align to TRBD2. The V segment lost 3 bases and the J segment 2 bases; nucleotides outside the gene matches: 11. CDR1 and CDR2 (germline): SGHRS, YFSETQ. This CDR3 is 18 amino acids long. The CDR3 DNA follows: TGCGCCAGCAGCTCAGCATTTCTTCTAGCGGGAGCCTACAATGAGCAGTTCTTC. Its translation is CASSSAFLLAGAYNEQFF.

This clonotype was seen only once. The chain couples TRBV18 to TRBJ2-4; D might be TRBD1 (6 bases). The CDR3 is made up of 16 amino acids. Germline V lookup: CDR1 KGHSH, CDR2 LQKENI. The V gene lost 4 bases and the J gene lost 0 bases, with 13 bases spanning the gap. The chain's CDR3 is CASSLGQLLAKNIQYF. CDR3 coding DNA: TGTGCCAGCTCACTCGGACAGCTCTTAGCCAAAAACATTCAGTACTTC.

The chain couples TRBV7-2 to TRBJ2-5; 7 bases fit TRBD1. CDR3 size: 14 residues. The germline V gene encodes CDR1 SGHTA and CDR2 FQGNSA. The ends lost 5 bases at V and 5 bases at J; junction bases unmatched: 8. The CDR3 is CASSPLGTDETQYF. DNA of the CDR3: TGTGCCAGCAGCCCACTAGGGACAGATGAGACCCAGTACTTC.

Details on this clonotype: At one of its ends the junction is not consistent with the germline gene, which may arise from a read error. V usage is TRBV7-8 and J usage is TRBJ2-7; 7 positions agree with TRBD2. Germline lookup yields CDR1 SGHVS and CDR2 FQNEAQ. CDR3 length: 16 amino acids. CDR3 region: CSSSLASGASSYEQYF. DNA for the CDR3: TGTTCCAGCAGCTTAGCGAGCGGGGCAAGCTCCTACGAGCAGTACTTC.

This chain links TRBV24-1 with TRBJ1-4, with a possible D match to TRBD1 (5 bases). The CDR3 runs 14 residues. Germline CDR1 and CDR2: KGHDR and SFDVKD. V was pared by 7 bases and J by 5 bases, with 13 bases between. Here the CDR3 DNA reads TGTGCCACCAGCACCGGGACCGTCAATGAAAAACTGTTTTTT. This codes for CATSTGTVNEKLFF.

This chain links TRBV7-2 with TRBJ2-7; a possible D gene is TRBD2 (5 bases). Germline V lookup: CDR1 SGHTA, CDR2 FQGNSA. V was trimmed by 4 bases and J by 0 bases, leaving 16 bases between them. The CDR3 extends over 16 amino acids. The CDR3 sequence: CASSSYPGLVSYEQYF. The CDR3 nucleotides are TGTGCCAGCAGCTCCTACCCTGGACTCGTCTCCTACGAGCAGTACTTC.

This clonotype appeared many times. The rearrangement links TRBV12-3 or TRBV12-4 to TRBJ1-5; D not resolved. With 3 bases removed from V and 0 bases from J, the gap between germline ends came to 9 bases. The CDR3 covers 15 residues. CDR3 sequence (DNA): TGTGCCAGCAGTTTGGCCAGGATTAGCAATCAGCCCCAGCATTTT. The encoded protein is CASSLARISNQPQHF.

The genes are TRBV4-2 and TRBJ1-4; a weak D match, TRBD1 (6 bases). There are 17 residues in the CDR3. V gave up 2 bases and J gave up 6 bases, with 19 bases separating them. Germline lookup yields CDR1 LGHNA and CDR2 YNFKEQ. In DNA form, the CDR3 reads TGTGCCAGCAGCCAACAGGGGCTAATGGGAGGTCATGAAAAACTGTTTTTT. It yields the protein CASSQQGLMGGHEKLFF.

V usage is TRBV6-2 or TRBV6-3 and J usage is TRBJ2-5, with 9 nucleotides matching TRBD2. Trimming took 2 bases from V and 3 from J; bases not matched to a gene: 7. This CDR3 is built from 16 residues. In germline, CDR1 is MNHEY, CDR2 SVGEGT. The CDR3 sequence: CASSYPASGAEETQYF. The CDR3 bases are TGTGCCAGCAGTTACCCGGCTAGCGGGGCAGAAGAGACCCAGTACTTC.

This clonotype was seen at least ten times. The DNA for the CDR3 is TGTGCCAGCAGCTTGACTAGCGGAAATATATACAATGAGCAGTTCTTC. This sequence encodes CASSLTSGNIYNEQFF. This chain joins TRBV7-2 and TRBJ2-1; 9 nucleotides agree with TRBD2. Germline CDR1 is SGHTA and CDR2 is FQGNSA. V lost 3 bases to trimming and J lost 4 bases; unmatched junction nucleotides: 7. The CDR3 contains 16 residues.

This clonotype was counted a few times. The chain carries TRBV29-1 and TRBJ2-7; 7 bases match TRBD2. The CDR3 has 15 residues. The germline gives CDR1 SQVTM, CDR2 ANQGSEA. The trim removed 3 bases at V and 0 bases at J, leaving 8 bases unmatched. CDR3 nucleotides: TGCAGCGTTGAGGGAGCTAGCGGTAGCTCCTACGAGCAGTACTTC. Translation: CSVEGASGSSYEQYF.

This clonotype was counted only a few times. This chain links TRBV7-6 with TRBJ2-2; TRBD2 aligns across 12 bases. V gave up 5 bases and J gave up 5 bases; unmatched junction bases: 3. CDR3 length equals 15 residues. From germline, CDR1 is SGHVS and CDR2 FNYEAQ. The CDR3 bases are TGTGCCAGCAGCCCCGGGACTAGCGGGACCGGGGAGCTGTTTTTT. Residues: CASSPGTSGTGELFF.

This clonotype was picked up many times. The chain joins TRBV20-1 to TRBJ2-7; D gene ambiguous. The CDR3 is 13 residues long. The germline CDR1 and CDR2 sequences are DFQATT and SNEGSKA (reference sequence). Trimming cost V 0 bases and J 3 bases, with 9 bases left between them. In DNA, the CDR3 is TGCAGTGCTAGAGATATCTATAGCTACGAGCAGTACTTC. It yields the protein CSARDIYSYEQYF.

This clonotype was seen a handful of times. The J gene is TRBJ2-7, the V gene TRBV5-5, with 8 bases that match TRBD1. With V trimmed by 3 bases and J by 2 bases, 4 bases remained unmatched. Germline CDR1 SGHKS, CDR2 YYEKEE (reference sequence). The CDR3 contains 14 residues. CDR3 residues: CASSWEQGAYEQYF. CDR3 nucleotides: TGTGCCAGCAGCTGGGAACAGGGGGCCTACGAGCAGTACTTC. Drawing the rest from reference TRBV5-5 and TRBJ2-7, the complete variable domain is DAGVTQSPTHLIKTRGQQVTLRCSPISGHKSVSWYQQVLGQGPQFIFQYYEKEERGRGNFPDRFSARQFPNYSSELNVNALLLGDSALYLCASSWEQGAYEQYFGPGTRLTVT.

The chain carries TRBV6-2 or TRBV6-3 and TRBJ2-3; weak D call: TRBD2 (5 bases). CDR3 size: 13 residues. Germline CDR1 MNHEY, CDR2 SVGEGT. The V end lost 6 bases, the J end lost 4 bases, and 11 bases lay between the germline ends. CDR3 DNA sequence: TGTGCCAGCAGCTTGCGGGTGGCAGATACGCAGTATTTT. Protein product: CASSLRVADTQYF.

The rearrangement joins TRBV7-2 to TRBJ2-4; no clear D. The CDR3 is 15 amino acids. V was clipped by 6 bases and J by 0 bases, with 12 bases between them. Looked up from germline, CDR1 is SGHTA and CDR2 is FQGNSA. The CDR3 region has the DNA TGTGCCAGCAGTCCGGGTGTCATAGCCAAAAACATTCAGTACTTC. It codes for CASSPGVIAKNIQYF. Together with reference TRBV7-2 and TRBJ2-4, the CDR3 gives the full variable domain: GAGVSQSPSNKVTEKGKDVELRCDPISGHTALYWYRQSLGQGLEFLIYFQGNSAPDKSGLPSDRFSAERTGGSVSTLTIQRTQQEDSAVYLCASSPGVIAKNIQYFGAGTRLSVL.

This clonotype came up many times. The V and J genes are TRBV7-9 and TRBJ2-3, with D possibly TRBD1 on 5 matching bases. Trimming stripped 0 bases from V and 3 bases from J, with 13 bases between. The CDR3 is 16 residues long. Per germline, CDR1 SEHNR and CDR2 FQNEAQ (reference sequence). The CDR3 spells CASSLAARVLTDTQYF. The CDR3 nucleotides read TGTGCCAGCAGCTTAGCCGCCAGGGTCTTAACAGATACGCAGTATTTT.

This clonotype was observed a few times. The chain recombines TRBV29-1 with TRBJ2-5; TRBD1 agrees at 8 bases. The V gene's germline CDR1 is SQVTM and CDR2 ANQGSEA. This CDR3 region has 13 residues. The V segment lost 6 bases and the J segment 5 bases; nucleotides outside the gene matches: 8. CDR3 bases: TGCAGCGTCGACAGGGGTCTAGGTGAGACCCAGTACTTC. As protein: CSVDRGLGETQYF.

This clonotype was found a few times. The V call is TRBV11-1, the J call TRBJ2-1, with 15 bases lining up with TRBD2. This CDR3 spans 15 amino acids. Trimming removed 2 bases from V and 12 bases from J; junction bases left unmatched: 5. The germline V gene encodes CDR1 SGHAT and CDR2 FQDESV (reference sequence). This CDR3 reads CASSLWTSGRAAQFF. CDR3 nucleotide sequence: TGTGCCAGCAGCTTATGGACTAGCGGGAGGGCCGCGCAGTTCTTC.

This clonotype was picked up a small number of times. The V call is TRBV12-3 or TRBV12-4, the J call TRBJ2-3; a weak D match, TRBD2 (5 bases). The ends were cut back, 3 bases at V and 1 base at J, with 11 bases in the middle. CDR3 length equals 15 residues. DNA of the CDR3: TGTGCCAGCAGTTTGGATAGCGTGGGCACAGATACGCAGTATTTT. Protein product: CASSLDSVGTDTQYF.

This clonotype has ten or more counts. This rearrangement joins TRBV7-2 to TRBJ2-1; D remains ambiguous. The CDR3 has 16 residues. The germline gives CDR1 SGHTA, CDR2 FQGNSA. The V and J ends lost 5 bases and 7 bases respectively, with 21 bases between them. The CDR3 sequence is CASSPHGGLLRNEQFF. CDR3 DNA: TGTGCCAGCAGCCCCCATGGCGGCCTACTGAGGAATGAGCAGTTCTTC.

The J gene is TRBJ2-1, the V gene TRBV30; 8 bases fit TRBD1. This CDR3 is built from 12 residues. Germline CDR1 GTSNPN, CDR2 SVGIG (reference sequence). CDR3 amino acids: CAYGTGYNEQFF. Here the CDR3 DNA reads TGTGCGTACGGGACAGGATACAATGAGCAGTTCTTC.

The CDR3 bases are TGCGCCAGCAGCTTGGGGAGCCCGACAGGGCTATTTTCCTACGAGCAGTACTTC. Amino acids: CASSLGSPTGLFSYEQYF. The V and J genes are TRBV5-1 and TRBJ2-7, with TRBD1 matching over 7 bases. V shed 0 bases, J shed 1 base, and the junction held 13 bases outside the gene matches. The CDR3 loop spans 18 amino acids. Germline values: CDR1 SGHRS, CDR2 YFSETQ.

In its sample, this clonotype was seen a few times. The chain has TRBV10-2 and TRBJ1-5, with D perhaps TRBD1 (5 bases). The germline gives CDR1 WSHSY, CDR2 SAAADI. V was shortened by 0 bases and J by 15 bases, with 15 bases between the two germline ends. The CDR3 totals 13 residues. This chain's CDR3 is CASSESGGTRRHF. Here the CDR3 DNA reads TGCGCCAGCAGTGAGTCGGGGGGGACCCGGAGGCATTTT.

The chain combines TRBV21-1 with TRBJ2-2; TRBD2 is taken as the D call from the table, unchecked against the DNA. TRBV21-1 is classified as a pseudogene. This CDR3 comprises 19 residues. CDR3 in DNA: TGTGCCAGCAGCAAAGAGTATCTAGCGGGGGGCTTGGTCGCCGGGGAGCTGTTTTTT. It codes for CASSKEYLAGGLVAGELFF.